The following is a TCR beta chain sequence with its context. The antigen is undetermined. This entry is derived from a study of shared clonotypes between healthy human individuals. Study-level information: Each donor's CD8 memory used one plate, CD8 naive two, each CD4 subset three. Study conclusions and caveats: Clonotype sharing across donors was expected to vary with sequencing depth.

CDR1 and CDR2 from the germline V gene are MGHDK and SYGVNS. The germline V and J ends were trimmed by 1 base and 8 bases, with 14 bases remaining between them. The CDR3 covers 15 residues. Data came from immunoSEQ multiplex PCR; TCRdb stores just in-frame clones and leaves some out. Among roughly 1,800,000 clones listed, about 95% were seen once. Terminally differentiated effector memory CD45RA+ cells were left out of the naive CD8 fraction, which was CD45RO-negative and positively selected for CCR7. V is TRBV25-1 and J is TRBJ1-4; D gene uncertain. Sequencing used naive CD8+ T cells sorted from blood. This receptor was taken from a young man in good health. The CDR3 reads CASSESDSTREKLFF. CDR3 nucleotide sequence: TGTGCCAGCAGTGAATCAGACTCCACAAGGGAAAAACTGTTTTTT.